This is a list of T cell receptor beta chains from one sample in a study of blood T cell repertoires in COVID-19. Using immunoSEQ multiplex PCR, the repertoire was profiled, and TCRdb retains in-frame clones only, with some absent. This sample yields tens of thousands of clones, of which approximately 88% are seen a single time; 4.5% to 5.5% belongs to the top ten. The specimen was peripheral blood. Receptors originate from a man in his 60s with COVID-19, enrolled during active disease. Both conserved end residues are part of each CDR3. The order of the fields is V gene, J gene, CDR3 protein.

TRBV6-2/TRBV6-3	TRBJ2-3	CASSYSGTGVDTQYF
TRBV29-1	TRBJ2-3	CSVPKLTEEGDTQYF
TRBV29-1	TRBJ2-7	CSVGRRGGEQYF
TRBV12-3/TRBV12-4	TRBJ1-3	CASSLGQGNTIYF
TRBV4-3	TRBJ1-2	CASSQDTRVNYGYTF
TRBV4-1	TRBJ1-6	CASSPQGLQLNSPLHF
TRBV6-1	TRBJ1-2	CASSDPYRGDGYTF
TRBV28	TRBJ2-2	CASRTGGSGGELFF
TRBV2	TRBJ2-1	CASRTGTGYNEQFF
TRBV6-6	TRBJ2-2	CASSYSGQGRFRELFF
TRBV12-3/TRBV12-4	TRBJ1-1	CASSRRTEAFF
TRBV6-5	TRBJ1-1	CASSPRPVGTEAFF
TRBV28	TRBJ1-4	CASSLEQGMGEKLFF
TRBV6-2/TRBV6-3	TRBJ1-5	CASSWGDQPQHF
TRBV29-1	TRBJ1-1	CSVFGLGGTEAFF
TRBV28	TRBJ1-3	CATFRPQGSSGNTIYF
TRBV10-3	TRBJ2-2	CAISEPRDSGIGELFF
TRBV11-3	TRBJ2-1	CASSSSSGGPLREQFF
TRBV20-1	TRBJ1-5	CSLNQPQHF
TRBV4-2	TRBJ2-5	CASSQEPSQETQYF
TRBV2	TRBJ2-1	CASSKKTSGSDEQFF
TRBV4-2	TRBJ2-1	CASSQGTSSLASHYNEQFF
TRBV6-2/TRBV6-3	TRBJ2-7	CASSLGASSYEQYF
TRBV20-1	TRBJ2-7	CSASLGLAGVYEQYF
TRBV5-4	TRBJ1-2	CASSRDTNYGYTF
TRBV5-1	TRBJ2-2	CASSLLTGLAASGELFF
TRBV5-4	TRBJ1-5	CASSSGDQPQHF
TRBV2	TRBJ2-2	CASRQGAGELFF